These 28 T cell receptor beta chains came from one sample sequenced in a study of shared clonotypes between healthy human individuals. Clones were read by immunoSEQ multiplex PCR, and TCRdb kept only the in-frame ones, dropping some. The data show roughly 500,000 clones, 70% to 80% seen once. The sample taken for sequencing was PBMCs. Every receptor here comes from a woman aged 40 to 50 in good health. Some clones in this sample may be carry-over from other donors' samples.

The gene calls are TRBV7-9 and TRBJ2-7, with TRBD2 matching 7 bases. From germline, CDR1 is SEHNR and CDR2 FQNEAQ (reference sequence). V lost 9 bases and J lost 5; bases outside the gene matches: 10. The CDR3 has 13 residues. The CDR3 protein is CASSPREPHEQYF. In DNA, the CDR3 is TGTGCCAGTTCACCGCGGGAGCCCCACGAGCAGTACTTC. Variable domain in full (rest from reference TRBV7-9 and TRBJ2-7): DTGVSQNPRHKITKRGQNVTFRCDPISEHNRLYWYRQTLGQGPEFLTYFQNEAQLEKSRLLSDRFSAERPKGSFSTLEIQRTEQGDSAMYLCASSPREPHEQYFGPGTRLTVT.

CDR3 sequence (DNA): TGCAGCGTTGGGGCCCGAGCGGGAAGGGTCTACAATGAGCAGTTCTTC. It encodes CSVGARAGRVYNEQFF. The chain carries TRBV29-1 and TRBJ2-1, with TRBD2 matching over 7 bases. Looked up from germline, CDR1 is SQVTM and CDR2 is ANQGSEA. J gave up 3 bases and V 4 bases, and 12 bases lay outside the gene matches. The CDR3 runs 16 residues.

CDR3 sequence (DNA): TGTGCCAGCAGCCGACTCAGGGGACAGCCCCAGCATTTT. Encoded protein: CASSRLRGQPQHF. The chain couples TRBV5-8 to TRBJ1-5, with D perhaps TRBD1 (6 bases). Germline V gene data show CDR1 as SGHTS and CDR2 as YDEGEE. Trimming took 4 bases from V and 7 from J, leaving 12 bases between them. The CDR3 has 13 amino acids.

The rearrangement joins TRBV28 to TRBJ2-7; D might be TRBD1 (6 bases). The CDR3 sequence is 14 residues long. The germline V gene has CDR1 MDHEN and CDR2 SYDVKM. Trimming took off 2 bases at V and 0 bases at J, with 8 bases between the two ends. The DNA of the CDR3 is TGTGCCAGCAGTTTAGAACAGGGCTCCTACGAGCAGTACTTC. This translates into CASSLEQGSYEQYF.

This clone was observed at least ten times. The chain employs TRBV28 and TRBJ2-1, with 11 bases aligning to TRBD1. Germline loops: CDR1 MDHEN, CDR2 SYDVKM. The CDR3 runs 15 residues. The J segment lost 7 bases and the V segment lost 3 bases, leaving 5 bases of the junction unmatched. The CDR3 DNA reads TGTGCCAGCAGTTTGGGACAGGGGGTAAGAAATGAGCAGTTCTTC. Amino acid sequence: CASSLGQGVRNEQFF.

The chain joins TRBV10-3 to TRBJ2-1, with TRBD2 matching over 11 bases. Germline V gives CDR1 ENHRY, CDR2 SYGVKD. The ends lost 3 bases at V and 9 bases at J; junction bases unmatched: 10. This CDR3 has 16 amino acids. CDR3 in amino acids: CAISDPLAGGRGEQFF. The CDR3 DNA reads TGTGCCATCAGTGACCCATTAGCGGGAGGGCGGGGTGAGCAGTTCTTC.

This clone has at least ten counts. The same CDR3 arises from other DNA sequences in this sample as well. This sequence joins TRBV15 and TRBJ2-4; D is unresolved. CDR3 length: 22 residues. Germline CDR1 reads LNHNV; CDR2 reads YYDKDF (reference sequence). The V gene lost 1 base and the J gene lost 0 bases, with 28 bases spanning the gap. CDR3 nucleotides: TGTGCCACCAGCAGAGCACTTCCGATTGTGATCGACCGGAGTGTAGCCAAAAACATTCAGTACTTC. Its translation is CATSRALPIVIDRSVAKNIQYF.

CDR3 nucleotides: TGTGCCAGTAGTACCCACAGGAGCTCCTACGAGCAGTACTTC. It specifies CASSTHRSSYEQYF. This chain connects TRBV19 to TRBJ2-7; D is perhaps TRBD1 (5 bases). The CDR3 totals 14 residues. The germline V and J ends were trimmed by 4 bases and 0 bases, with 10 bases remaining between them. The germline gives CDR1 LNHDA, CDR2 SQIVND (reference sequence).

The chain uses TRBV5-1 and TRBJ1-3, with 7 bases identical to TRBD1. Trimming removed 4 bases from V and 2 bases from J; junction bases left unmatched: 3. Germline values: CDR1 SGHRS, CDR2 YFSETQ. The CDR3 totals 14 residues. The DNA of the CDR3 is TGCGCCAGCAGCCAAACAGGGGCTGGAAACACCATATATTTT. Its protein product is CASSQTGAGNTIYF.

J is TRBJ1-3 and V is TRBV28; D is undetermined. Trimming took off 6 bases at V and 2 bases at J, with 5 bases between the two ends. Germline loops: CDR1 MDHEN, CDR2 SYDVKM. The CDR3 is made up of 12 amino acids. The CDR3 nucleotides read TGTGCCAGCAGGTATCCTGGAAACACCATATATTTT. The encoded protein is CASRYPGNTIYF.

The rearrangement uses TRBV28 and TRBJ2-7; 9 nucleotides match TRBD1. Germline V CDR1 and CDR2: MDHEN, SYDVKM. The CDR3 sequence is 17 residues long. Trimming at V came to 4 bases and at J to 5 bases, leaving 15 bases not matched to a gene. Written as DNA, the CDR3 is TGTGCCAGCAGTTCCCCCCGGGGACAGGGTTTTTGGAACGAGCAGTACTTC. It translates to CASSSPRGQGFWNEQYF.

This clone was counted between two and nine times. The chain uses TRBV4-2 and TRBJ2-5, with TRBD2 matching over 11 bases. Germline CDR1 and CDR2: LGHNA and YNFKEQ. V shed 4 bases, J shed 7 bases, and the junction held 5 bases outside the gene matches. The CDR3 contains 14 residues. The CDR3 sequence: CASSPGTSGLTQYF. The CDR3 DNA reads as TGTGCCAGCAGCCCCGGGACTAGCGGTTTGACCCAGTACTTC.

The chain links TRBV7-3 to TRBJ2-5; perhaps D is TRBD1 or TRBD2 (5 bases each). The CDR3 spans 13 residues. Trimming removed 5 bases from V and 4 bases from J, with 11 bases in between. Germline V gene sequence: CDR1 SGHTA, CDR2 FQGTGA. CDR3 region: CASSAGGGETQYF. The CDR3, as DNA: TGTGCCAGCAGCGCCGGTGGGGGAGAGACCCAGTACTTC. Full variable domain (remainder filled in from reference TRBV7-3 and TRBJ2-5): GAGVSQTPSNKVTEKGKYVELRCDPISGHTALYWYRQSLGQGPEFLIYFQGTGAADDSGLPNDRFFAVRPEGSVSTLKIQRTERGDSAVYLCASSAGGGETQYFGPGTRLLVL.

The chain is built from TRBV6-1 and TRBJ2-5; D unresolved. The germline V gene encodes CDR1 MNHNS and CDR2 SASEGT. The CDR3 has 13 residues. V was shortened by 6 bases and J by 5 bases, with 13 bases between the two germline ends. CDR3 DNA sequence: TGTGCCAGCAGCCCCGTGGGTGGCGAGACCCAGTACTTC. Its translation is CASSPVGGETQYF.

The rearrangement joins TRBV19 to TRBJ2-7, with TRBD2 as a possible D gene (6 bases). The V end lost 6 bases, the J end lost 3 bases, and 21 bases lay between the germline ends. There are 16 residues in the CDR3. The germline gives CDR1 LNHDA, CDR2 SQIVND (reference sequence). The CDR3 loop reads CASSLHTGEAIYEQYF. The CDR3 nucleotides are TGTGCCAGTAGCCTCCATACGGGAGAGGCGATCTACGAGCAGTACTTC.

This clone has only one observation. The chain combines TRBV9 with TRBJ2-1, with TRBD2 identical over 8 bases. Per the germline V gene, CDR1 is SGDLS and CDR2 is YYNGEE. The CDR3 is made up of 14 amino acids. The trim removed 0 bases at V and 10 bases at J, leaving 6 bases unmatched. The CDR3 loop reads CASSVGVSGAEQFF. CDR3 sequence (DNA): TGTGCCAGCAGCGTAGGAGTTAGCGGGGCGGAGCAGTTCTTC.

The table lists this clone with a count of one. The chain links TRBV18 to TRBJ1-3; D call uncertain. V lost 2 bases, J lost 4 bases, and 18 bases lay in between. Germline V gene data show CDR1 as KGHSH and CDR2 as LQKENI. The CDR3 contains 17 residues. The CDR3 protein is CASSPIGVGSSGNTIYF. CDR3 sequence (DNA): TGTGCCAGCTCACCAATAGGCGTGGGCAGCTCCGGAAACACCATATATTTT. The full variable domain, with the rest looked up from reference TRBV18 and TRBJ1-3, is NAGVMQNPRHLVRRRGQEARLRCSPMKGHSHVYWYRQLPEEGLKFMVYLQKENIIDESGMPKERFSAEFPKEGPSILRIQQVVRGDSAAYFCASSPIGVGSSGNTIYFGEGSWLTVV.

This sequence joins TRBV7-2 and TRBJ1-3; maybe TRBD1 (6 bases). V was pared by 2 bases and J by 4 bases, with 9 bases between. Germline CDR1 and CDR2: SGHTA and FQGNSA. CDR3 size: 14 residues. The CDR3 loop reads CASSLMGQGNTIYF. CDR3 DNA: TGTGCCAGCAGCTTAATGGGACAAGGAAACACCATATATTTT.

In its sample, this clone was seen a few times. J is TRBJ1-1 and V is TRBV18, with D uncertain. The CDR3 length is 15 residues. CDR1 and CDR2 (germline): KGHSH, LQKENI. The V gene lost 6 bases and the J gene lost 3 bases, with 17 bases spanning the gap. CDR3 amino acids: CASSPRIIRDTEAFF. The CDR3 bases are TGTGCCAGCTCCCCGAGGATCATAAGGGACACTGAAGCTTTCTTT.

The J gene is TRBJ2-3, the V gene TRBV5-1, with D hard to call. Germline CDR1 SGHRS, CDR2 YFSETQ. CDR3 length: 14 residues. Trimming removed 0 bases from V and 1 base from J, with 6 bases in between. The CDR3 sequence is CASSLVRGTDTQYF. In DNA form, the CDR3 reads TGCGCCAGCAGCTTGGTCCGGGGCACAGATACGCAGTATTTT.

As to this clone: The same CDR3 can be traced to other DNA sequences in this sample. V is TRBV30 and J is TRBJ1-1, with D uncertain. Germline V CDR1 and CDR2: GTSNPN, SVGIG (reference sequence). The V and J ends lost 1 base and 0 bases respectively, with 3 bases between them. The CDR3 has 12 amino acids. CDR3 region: CAWSEVNTEAFF. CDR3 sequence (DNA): TGTGCCTGGAGTGAGGTGAACACTGAAGCTTTCTTT.

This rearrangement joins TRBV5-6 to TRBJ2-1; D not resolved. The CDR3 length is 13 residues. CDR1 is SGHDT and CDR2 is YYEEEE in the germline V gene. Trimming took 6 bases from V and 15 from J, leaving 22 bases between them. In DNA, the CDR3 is TGTGCCAGCAACCACACTGGGCCCACACGTTCGTTCTTC. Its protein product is CASNHTGPTRSFF.

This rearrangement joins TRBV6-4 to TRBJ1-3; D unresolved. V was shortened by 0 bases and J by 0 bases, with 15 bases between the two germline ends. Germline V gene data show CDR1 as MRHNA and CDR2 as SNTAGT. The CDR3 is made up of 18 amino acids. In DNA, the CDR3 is TGTGCCAGCAGTGACTCGAAAGGGTTACAGCTCTCTGGAAACACCATATATTTT. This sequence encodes CASSDSKGLQLSGNTIYF.

CDR3 in amino acids: CASSFGLAVNEQFF. CDR3 in DNA: TGTGCCAGCAGCTTCGGACTAGCGGTCAATGAGCAGTTCTTC. The V gene is TRBV11-2, the J gene TRBJ2-1; TRBD2 agrees at 10 bases. V lost 3 bases and J lost 6; bases outside the gene matches: 2. CDR3 length: 14 residues. CDR1 is SGHAT, CDR2 FQNNGV, per germline.

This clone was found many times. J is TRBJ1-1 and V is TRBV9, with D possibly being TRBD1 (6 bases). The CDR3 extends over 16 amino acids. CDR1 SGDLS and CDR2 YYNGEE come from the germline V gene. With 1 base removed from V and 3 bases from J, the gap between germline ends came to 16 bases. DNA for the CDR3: TGTGCCAGCAGCGTAACTCAGGGGCCGAGGGACACTGAAGCTTTCTTT. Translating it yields CASSVTQGPRDTEAFF.

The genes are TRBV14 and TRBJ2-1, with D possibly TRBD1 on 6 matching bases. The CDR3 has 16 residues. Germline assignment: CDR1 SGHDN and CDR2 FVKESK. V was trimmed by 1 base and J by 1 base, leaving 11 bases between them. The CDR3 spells CASSQVGGASYNEQFF. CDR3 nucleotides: TGTGCCAGCAGCCAAGTTGGGGGCGCTTCCTACAATGAGCAGTTCTTC.

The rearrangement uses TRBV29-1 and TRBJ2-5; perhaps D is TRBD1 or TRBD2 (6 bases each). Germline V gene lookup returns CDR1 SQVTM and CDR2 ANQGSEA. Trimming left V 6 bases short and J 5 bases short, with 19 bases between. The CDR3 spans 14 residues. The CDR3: CSVGPSGGRETQYF. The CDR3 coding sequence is TGCAGCGTAGGGCCCTCCGGGGGCAGGGAGACCCAGTACTTC. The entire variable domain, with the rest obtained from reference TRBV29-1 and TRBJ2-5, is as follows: SAVISQKPSRDICQRGTSLTIQCQVDSQVTMMFWYRQQPGQSLTLIATANQGSEATYESGFVIDKFPISRPNLTFSTLTVSNMSPEDSSIYLCSVGPSGGRETQYFGPGTRLLVL.

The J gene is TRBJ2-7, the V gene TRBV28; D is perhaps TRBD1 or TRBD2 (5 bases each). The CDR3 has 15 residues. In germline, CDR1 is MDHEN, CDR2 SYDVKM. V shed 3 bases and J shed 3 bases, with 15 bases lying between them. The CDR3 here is CASSLDRDRNYEQYF. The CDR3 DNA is TGTGCCAGCAGTTTGGACCGGGACCGAAACTACGAGCAGTACTTC. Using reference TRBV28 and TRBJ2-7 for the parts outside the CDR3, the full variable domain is DVKVTQSSRYLVKRTGEKVFLECVQDMDHENMFWYRQDPGLGLRLIYFSYDVKMKEKGDIPEGYSVSREKKERFSLILESASTNQTSMYLCASSLDRDRNYEQYFGPGTRLTVT.